Here is one T cell receptor beta chain with its context. It lacks a known antigen. No clone much larger than this one lies a single base away; base qualities are absent. The sample originates from a study of Ad26.COV2.S vaccination and SARS-CoV-2 variants (dated by TCRdb to about 2021). For the study in its entirety: The specificity and breadth of SARS-CoV-2-reactive T cell receptors after Ad26.COV2.S vaccination were assessed by TCRbeta repertoire sequencing. The TCR-sequenced set comprised roughly 30 samples: around 20 Ad26.COV2.S vaccine recipients, 5 placebo recipients and 8 SARS-CoV-2 convalescent individuals. Overall results and qualifications from the work: After vaccination, substantial breadth of spike-specific CD8+ and CD4+ T cell responses was reported. Vaccine and placebo recipients had comparable non-spike TCR breadth, which fits with the vaccine containing only spike. Compared with placebo recipients, Ad26.COV2.S recipients showed higher spike-specific TCR breadth (P = 0.0014). According to the authors, total T cell responses may have been underestimated by the TCR breadth and depth analyses.

The immunoSEQ Assay was the method used to sequence TCRbeta CDR3 regions. After extraction, genomic DNA underwent amplification by bias-controlled multiplex PCR, followed by high-throughput sequencing. In the paper's pipeline: To quantify the absolute abundance of every unique TCRbeta CDR3 region, sequences were collapsed and filtered. T cell fraction was estimated by normalizing TCRbeta template counts to usable DNA, which was measured by amplifying reference genes present in all nucleated cells. Repertoire TCRs were annotated as SARS-CoV-2-specific when V gene, CDR3 amino acid sequence and J gene were exactly matched to a known reactive TCR set. The reference SARS-CoV-2 TCR set was derived from MIRA and filtered for enrichment in COVID-19-positive ImmuneCODE repertoires, a step that removed public or cross-reactive TCRs. Drawing on the MIRA antigens, annotated TCRs were analysed further at the level of specific ORF or position within ORF. Breadth was defined as annotated unique rearrangements over total unique productive rearrangements; depth was the summed frequency of those rearrangements. Two-sided Wilcoxon rank-sum tests were applied when comparing TCR breadth between groups. Held by TCRdb, this immuneACCESS table contains in-frame sequences only and omits some clones. Under half of the omission traces to an unresolved V gene where checked; the cause of the rest is unknown. V and J calls and clone size are those listed in that table; D and trimming were worked out from the DNA. The sample records just over 350,000 clones, roughly 94% of which are singletons. The ten biggest clones cover about 3.8% of the sample.

The time point label on this specimen signifies: individuals recovered from natural SARS-CoV-2 infection. The CDR3 runs 13 residues from the cysteine to the phenylalanine. CDR3 DNA only is kept here, 39 bases in frame from base 1. Reading the germline V gene (reference sequence) gives CDR1 LNHDA and CDR2 SQIVND. V is cut by 7 bases and J by 2 bases, and the space between the germline ends is 8 bases. Here the chain combines TRBV19 and TRBJ2-2; the D gene remains uncertain. The receptor's source is a human donor who had recovered from COVID-19. The source material was peripheral blood, sampled after recovery from COVID-19. The CDR3 reads CASTDTNTGELFF. The DNA reads TGTGCCAGTACCGACACCAACACCGGGGAGCTGTTTTTT.